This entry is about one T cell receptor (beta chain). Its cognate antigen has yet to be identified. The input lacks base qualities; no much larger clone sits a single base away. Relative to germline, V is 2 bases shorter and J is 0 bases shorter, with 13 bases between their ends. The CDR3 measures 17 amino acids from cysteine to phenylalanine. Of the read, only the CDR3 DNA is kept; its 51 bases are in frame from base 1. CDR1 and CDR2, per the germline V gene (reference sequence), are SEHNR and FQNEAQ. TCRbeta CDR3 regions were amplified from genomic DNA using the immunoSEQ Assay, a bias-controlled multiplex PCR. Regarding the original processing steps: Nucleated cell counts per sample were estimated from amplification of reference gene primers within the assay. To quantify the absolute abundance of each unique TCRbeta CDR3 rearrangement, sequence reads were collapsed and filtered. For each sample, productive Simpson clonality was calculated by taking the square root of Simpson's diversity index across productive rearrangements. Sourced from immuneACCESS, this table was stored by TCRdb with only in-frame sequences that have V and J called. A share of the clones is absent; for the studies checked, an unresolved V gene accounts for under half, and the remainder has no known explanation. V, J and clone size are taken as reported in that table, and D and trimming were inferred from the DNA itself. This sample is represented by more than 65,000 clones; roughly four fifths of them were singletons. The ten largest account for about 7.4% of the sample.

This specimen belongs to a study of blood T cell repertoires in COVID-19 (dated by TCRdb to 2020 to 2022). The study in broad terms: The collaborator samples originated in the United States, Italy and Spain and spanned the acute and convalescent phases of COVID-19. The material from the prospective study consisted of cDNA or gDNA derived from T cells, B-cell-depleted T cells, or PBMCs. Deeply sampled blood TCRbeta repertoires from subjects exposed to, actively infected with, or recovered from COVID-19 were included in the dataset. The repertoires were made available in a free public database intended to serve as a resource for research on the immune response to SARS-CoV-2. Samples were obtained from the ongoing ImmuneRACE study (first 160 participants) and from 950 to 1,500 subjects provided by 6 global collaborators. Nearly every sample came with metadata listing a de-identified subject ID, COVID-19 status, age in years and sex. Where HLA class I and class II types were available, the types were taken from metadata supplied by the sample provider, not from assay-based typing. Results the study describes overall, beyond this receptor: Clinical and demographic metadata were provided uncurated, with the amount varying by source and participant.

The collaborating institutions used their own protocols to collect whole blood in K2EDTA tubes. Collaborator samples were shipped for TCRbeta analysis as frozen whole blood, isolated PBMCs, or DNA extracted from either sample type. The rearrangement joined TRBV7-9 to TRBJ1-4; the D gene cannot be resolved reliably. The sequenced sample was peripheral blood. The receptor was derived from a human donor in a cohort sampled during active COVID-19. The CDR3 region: CASSLNVGRPTNEKLFF. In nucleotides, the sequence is TGTGCCAGCAGCTTAAACGTTGGCCGCCCAACTAATGAAAAACTGTTTTTT.